This TCR beta chain was found in a study of somatic mutations in cytotoxic T cells in rheumatoid arthritis (dated by TCRdb to the late 2010s). Regarding the complete study: Before any treatment started and right after they were diagnosed, patients gave peripheral blood samples (more than 27 ml EDTA). Some V beta antibody-stained T-cell populations were flow-sorted on a FACSAria II or Sony SH800 at nearly 100% purity, and sorted V beta1+ cells also underwent TCRB sequencing. In newly diagnosed rheumatoid arthritis without treatment, the study examined if expanded CD8+ T-cell clones harbor somatic mutations, relying on TCRB deep sequencing to characterize clonality. TCRB deep sequencing covered 65 patients with rheumatoid arthritis along with 15 to 25 healthy controls. Patient and control groups had essentially identical median ages.

Flow cytometry confirmed the purity of CD4+ and CD8+ cells that had been isolated by positive magnetic bead selection on an AutoMACS. After a first flow cytometry screen using a TCR V beta antibody panel, clonal expansions were characterized through TCRB deep sequencing of sorted CD8+ fractions. Ficoll-Paque PLUS density gradient separation was used to isolate peripheral blood mononuclear cells. DNA from CD4-enriched, CD8-enriched or PBMC samples was extracted using Nucleospin Tissue or Tissue XS kits and then quantified on a Qubit 2.0 fluorometer. Genomic DNA underwent TCRB CDR3 sequencing using the immunoSEQ assay. The authors' analysis ran thus. Published virus-specific TCRB sequences were compared with patient CD8+ clones larger than 1%, and only a few matches were found. Nothing other than productive TCRB rearrangements was included in the analyses. A clone was defined by a unique TCRB CDR3 sequence, and clonality was computed as a productive clonality index based on Shannon entropy. The template counts of each clone relative to the total templates per sample were used to calculate repertoire overlap between two samples. V-gene usage from TCRB sequencing and V-gene usage measured by flow cytometry were correlated (Spearman r of 0.61). TCRdb re-hosts the immuneACCESS table, in-frame sequences only. Its copies lack some clones; in the studies checked, an unresolved V gene accounts for under half of them, and the cause for the rest is not known. V and J calls plus clone size are reproduced from that table; the DNA served to infer D and trimming. This sample lists 8,000 to 10,000 clones; approximately 75% were detected once. 4% to 6% of the sample is in the top ten clones.

Results the study describes overall, beyond this receptor: An increase of CD8+ clonality with age was seen in patients (Spearman r of about 0.45) but not in healthy controls. In 8 of 65 patients the largest CD8+ clone exceeded 20% of CD8+ cells, and several identical CD8+ TCRB sequences were shared between blood and synovial fluid. There was no significant difference in CD8+ T-cell clonality between rheumatoid arthritis patients and age-matched healthy controls. It was unknown which antigens the expanded CD8+ clones targeted, and their absence from virus-specific databases did not exclude viral specificity.

Points on this clone: The antigen it binds to is not known. No base quality information exists; no much larger clone differs at one position.

The clonotype comes from an adult with rheumatoid arthritis. Material for sequencing was CD8+ T cells sorted from blood.

The CDR3: CASRMGQGTYEQYF. The bases are TGTGCCAGCAGAATGGGGCAGGGCACCTACGAGCAGTACTTC. This receptor chain uses TRBV27 and TRBJ2-7; the D gene is perhaps TRBD1, from 5 matching bases. The germline V gene (reference sequence) sets CDR1 to MNHEY and CDR2 to SMNVEV. The junction carries 14 bases between V and J, which are trimmed by 6 bases and 2 bases respectively. The CDR3 covers 14 residues, taking in both the cysteine and the phenylalanine. Of the read, only the CDR3 DNA is kept; its 42 bases are in frame from base 1.